The 28 T cell receptor beta chains below were found in one sample sequenced in a study of blood T cell repertoires in COVID-19. Generated by immunoSEQ multiplex PCR, the TCRdb table keeps only in-frame clones and is missing some. The sample gives about 52,000 clones, around 85% of which show up once; approximately 27% is in the top ten. The sample taken for sequencing was peripheral blood. The receptors here all came from a woman of 80 years or more with COVID-19, enrolled during active disease.

The chain recombines TRBV28 with TRBJ1-5; TRBD1 matches at 7 bases. The V gene's germline CDR1 is MDHEN and CDR2 SYDVKM. With V trimmed by 8 bases and J by 8 bases, 6 bases remained unmatched. The CDR3 sequence is 12 residues long. The CDR3 sequence is CASRQGTKPQHF. The CDR3 DNA sequence: TGTGCCAGCCGACAGGGTACGAAGCCCCAGCATTTT.

V gene TRBV4-1 combines with J gene TRBJ2-3; 16 nucleotides agree with TRBD2. V lost 5 bases to trimming and J lost 1 base; unmatched junction nucleotides: 6. CDR1 is MGHRA and CDR2 is YSYEKL in the germline V gene. The CDR3 extends over 18 amino acids. CDR3 region: CASSLGLAGGLGTDTQYF. CDR3 DNA sequence: TGCGCCAGCAGCTTGGGACTAGCGGGAGGGCTAGGCACAGATACGCAGTATTTT.

The rearrangement joins TRBV6-4 to TRBJ1-4, with 9 bases matching TRBD1. This CDR3 contains 15 residues. The V gene's germline CDR1 is MRHNA and CDR2 SNTAGT. V trimming: 5 bases; J trimming: 6 bases; junction bases outside the gene matches: 7. For the CDR3, the DNA is TGTGCCAGCAGTCCACAGGGGGCGGGGGATGAAAAACTGTTTTTT. This gives the protein CASSPQGAGDEKLFF.

The rearrangement joins TRBV28 to TRBJ1-6; D gene unclear. The germline V and J ends were trimmed by 2 bases and 10 bases, with 15 bases remaining between them. The CDR3 has 15 amino acids. Looked up from germline, CDR1 is MDHEN and CDR2 is SYDVKM. DNA for the CDR3: TGTGCCAGCAGTTTAGCACGGACTACCTGGTCACCCCTCCACTTT. Translation: CASSLARTTWSPLHF.

This chain links TRBV24-1 with TRBJ2-3; possibly TRBD2 for D (6 bases). Trimming took 5 bases from V and 1 from J, leaving 9 bases between them. Germline V lookup: CDR1 KGHDR, CDR2 SFDVKD. The CDR3 is 14 residues long. CDR3 coding DNA: TGTGCCACCAGTGTGGGAGGTGGCACAGATACGCAGTATTTT. This encodes CATSVGGGTDTQYF.

This clone turned up a few times. The V gene is TRBV20-1, the J gene TRBJ1-4; D gene ambiguous. The CDR3 has 15 amino acids. Germline CDR1 DFQATT, CDR2 SNEGSKA (reference sequence). V was shortened by 3 bases and J by 7 bases, with 18 bases between the two germline ends. In nucleotides, the CDR3 is TGCAGTGCTAGTGGTCTTACCAACTATGTTGAAAAACTGTTTTTT. Translation gives CSASGLTNYVEKLFF.

The chain carries TRBV12-5 and TRBJ1-3; tentative D call: TRBD1 (5 bases). The CDR3 contains 13 residues. The ends were cut back, 3 bases at V and 7 bases at J, with 10 bases in the middle. The V gene's germline CDR1 is LGHNT and CDR2 FRNRAP. In DNA, the CDR3 is TGTGCTAGTGGTTTAGGGGAATGGAACACCATATATTTT. Its protein product is CASGLGEWNTIYF.

V and J are TRBV25-1 and TRBJ1-2; D uncertain. The V end lost 1 base, the J end lost 7 bases, and 7 bases lay between the germline ends. CDR3 length: 12 amino acids. Germline V gene data show CDR1 as MGHDK and CDR2 as SYGVNS. Here the CDR3 reads CASSEWEGGYTF. In nucleotides, the CDR3 is TGTGCCAGCAGTGAATGGGAGGGTGGCTACACCTTC.

This clone appeared a few times. The genes are TRBV5-8 and TRBJ2-7, with 10 bases lining up with TRBD1. The CDR3 loop spans 16 amino acids. Germline CDR1 and CDR2: SGHTS and YDEGEE. Losses at the gene ends were 2 bases for V and 4 bases for J; bases not matched to a gene: 9. The CDR3 DNA reads as TGTGCCAGCAGCTTCCAGACAGGGGGCGAAACTTACGAGCAGTACTTC. Protein sequence: CASSFQTGGETYEQYF.

The V and J genes are TRBV27 and TRBJ2-3, with D unresolved. Germline V gene sequence: CDR1 MNHEY, CDR2 SMNVEV (reference sequence). The CDR3 spans 14 residues. With 10 bases removed from V and 5 bases from J, the gap between germline ends came to 19 bases. CDR3 residues: CATKPTSGLDTQYF. The CDR3 DNA reads TGTGCCACCAAACCGACCTCAGGTCTAGATACGCAGTATTTT.

V gene TRBV18 combines with J gene TRBJ1-1; D gene unclear. The CDR3 is made up of 15 amino acids. The germline V gene has CDR1 KGHSH and CDR2 LQKENI. Trimming took 0 bases from V and 0 from J, leaving 8 bases between them. CDR3 amino acids: CASSPPGGLNTEAFF. The CDR3 nucleotides are TGTGCCAGCTCACCACCGGGAGGGTTGAACACTGAAGCTTTCTTT.

The chain has TRBV7-9 and TRBJ2-5; 9 positions match TRBD1. CDR1 SEHNR and CDR2 FQNEAQ come from the germline V gene (reference sequence). The CDR3 is made up of 16 amino acids. V shed 2 bases, J shed 4 bases, and the junction held 8 bases outside the gene matches. The CDR3 nucleotides read TGTGCCAGCAGCTTACACCCCGACAGGGGGGTAGAGACCCAGTACTTC. Translated: CASSLHPDRGVETQYF.

The chain is built from TRBV30 and TRBJ2-1; D is possibly TRBD2 (6 bases). Deletions cut 2 bases from V and 6 bases from J, with 8 bases between. The CDR3 totals 12 residues. The V gene's germline CDR1 is GTSNPN and CDR2 SVGIG (reference sequence). The CDR3 spells CAWSTSSNEQFF. CDR3 bases: TGTGCCTGGAGTACTAGCAGCAATGAGCAGTTCTTC.

This chain joins TRBV24-1 and TRBJ2-3; D gene uncertain. The CDR3 is 12 residues long. The germline gives CDR1 KGHDR, CDR2 SFDVKD. Trimming removed 3 bases at V and 8 bases at J, with 8 bases between. In DNA, the CDR3 is TGTGCCACCAGTGATGGAGTAGGTACGCAGTATTTT. Translated: CATSDGVGTQYF.

The chain is built from TRBV3-1 (or the pseudogene TRBV3-2) and TRBJ2-6, with TRBD1 matching 7 bases. The CDR3 length is 15 residues. Germline CDR1 and CDR2: LGHDT and YNNKEL (reference sequence). V dropped 5 bases and J dropped 3; count of bases not matched to a gene: 4. CDR3 sequence reads: CASSITGVGANVLTF. Here the CDR3 DNA reads TGTGCCAGCAGCATCACAGGGGTTGGGGCCAACGTCCTGACTTTC.

The chain uses TRBV27 and TRBJ2-7; D may be TRBD2 (6 bases). V lost 3 bases, J lost 2 bases, and 11 bases lay in between. CDR3 length equals 14 residues. The germline V gene has CDR1 MNHEY and CDR2 SMNVEV (reference sequence). The CDR3 spells CASSFMGGTYEQYF. The CDR3 nucleotides are TGTGCCAGCAGTTTCATGGGGGGAACCTACGAGCAGTACTTC.

This clone was seen only a few times. The chain employs TRBV7-6 and TRBJ2-7; D is perhaps TRBD2 (6 bases). The CDR3 sequence is 15 residues long. CDR1 is SGHVS and CDR2 is FNYEAQ in the germline V gene. Trimming took off 1 base at V and 3 bases at J, with 13 bases between the two ends. As DNA, the CDR3 is TGTGCCAGCAGCTTAGGGGCGGGGCCCAGCTACGAGCAGTACTTC. It specifies CASSLGAGPSYEQYF. The full variable domain, its missing parts supplied by reference TRBV7-6 and TRBJ2-7, is GAGVSQSPRYKVTKRGQDVALRCDPISGHVSLYWYRQALGQGPEFLTYFNYEAQQDKSGLPNDRFSAERPEGSISTLTIQRTEQRDSAMYRCASSLGAGPSYEQYFGPGTRLTVT.

A single count supports this clone. V usage is TRBV7-8 and J usage is TRBJ1-6; D unresolved. This CDR3 is built from 13 residues. Germline-derived CDR1 and CDR2 are SGHVS and FQNEAQ. Trimming removed 1 base at V and 7 bases at J, with 5 bases between. The CDR3 bases are TGTGCCAGCAGCTTAGACTCAAATTCACCCCTCCACTTT. Its translation is CASSLDSNSPLHF.

The J gene is TRBJ2-1, the V gene TRBV29-1; TRBD2 aligns across 16 bases. This CDR3 is built from 16 residues. The germline V gene encodes CDR1 SQVTM and CDR2 ANQGSEA. With 6 bases clipped from V and 2 bases from J, the junction kept 4 bases outside the gene matches. The CDR3 DNA reads TGCAGCGTACCCGGGACTAGCGGGGGGGCCTACAATGAGCAGTTCTTC. Encoded protein: CSVPGTSGGAYNEQFF.

The rearrangement links TRBV7-9 to TRBJ2-1; a weak D match, TRBD2 (5 bases). CDR3 length equals 14 residues. V lost 1 base to trimming and J lost 4 bases, with 8 bases between them. From germline, CDR1 is SEHNR and CDR2 FQNEAQ (reference sequence). The CDR3 region is CASSLVTGYNEQFF. In DNA form, the CDR3 reads TGTGCCAGCAGCTTAGTCACGGGGTACAATGAGCAGTTCTTC.

The J gene is TRBJ2-2, the V gene TRBV19; 7 nucleotides match TRBD1. This CDR3 has 14 residues. V shed 7 bases and J 1 base; nucleotides not matched to a gene: 3. Germline loops: CDR1 LNHDA, CDR2 SQIVND (reference sequence). The CDR3 spells CASTWTGNTGELFF. CDR3 DNA: TGTGCCAGTACCTGGACAGGGAACACCGGGGAGCTGTTTTTT.

The chain combines TRBV19 with TRBJ2-1, with a weak D call TRBD2 (5 bases). Trimming removed 7 bases from V and 4 bases from J, with 14 bases in between. Germline loops: CDR1 LNHDA, CDR2 SQIVND (reference sequence). The CDR3 runs 14 residues. The DNA of the CDR3 is TGTGCCAGTACCCCTTGGACTGGGTACAATGAGCAGTTCTTC. Translating it yields CASTPWTGYNEQFF.

The chain employs TRBV12-3 or TRBV12-4 and TRBJ2-7; TRBD2 aligns across 8 bases. With V trimmed by 5 bases and J by 6 bases, 6 bases remained unmatched. The CDR3 is made up of 13 amino acids. This chain's CDR3 is CASSQAGVGEQYF. The CDR3 DNA follows: TGTGCCAGCAGTCAAGCGGGAGTTGGCGAGCAGTACTTC.

This rearrangement joins TRBV30 to TRBJ2-2, with 10 positions matching TRBD2. The CDR3 loop spans 17 amino acids. J lost 6 bases, V lost 5 bases, and 15 bases had no gene match. Germline V lookup: CDR1 GTSNPN, CDR2 SVGIG (reference sequence). The CDR3 coding sequence is TGTGCCTGGTTATCCGGGCGGCTAGCGGGAGTAGCCGGGGAGCTGTTTTTT. Protein product: CAWLSGRLAGVAGELFF.

The rearrangement uses TRBV28 and TRBJ1-2, with 7 bases that match TRBD1. This CDR3 comprises 13 residues. Germline CDR1 is MDHEN and CDR2 is SYDVKM. V lost 2 bases, J lost 8 bases, and 5 bases stayed unmatched. The CDR3 spells CASSLGTVGGYTF. The CDR3 coding sequence is TGTGCCAGCAGTTTAGGGACAGTGGGAGGCTACACCTTC.

The gene calls are TRBV19 and TRBJ1-2; 7 nucleotides line up with TRBD1. J was trimmed by 2 bases and V by 6 bases; bases with no gene match: 12. This CDR3 has 16 amino acids. Per germline, CDR1 LNHDA and CDR2 SQIVND (reference sequence). Here the CDR3 reads CASSGQVPLPNYGYTF. CDR3 in DNA: TGTGCCAGTAGCGGACAGGTTCCGCTCCCGAACTATGGCTACACCTTC.

This chain connects TRBV18 to TRBJ1-3; 7 nucleotides agree with TRBD1. CDR3 size: 14 residues. Germline values: CDR1 KGHSH, CDR2 LQKENI. V lost 6 bases, J lost 0 bases, and 2 bases stayed unmatched. The CDR3 sequence is CASSGDSSGNTIYF. Here the CDR3 DNA reads TGTGCCAGCTCGGGGGACAGCTCTGGAAACACCATATATTTT.

The chain is built from TRBV18 and TRBJ2-4; no reliable D call. V gave up 2 bases and J gave up 0 bases, with 5 bases separating them. Germline assignment: CDR1 KGHSH and CDR2 LQKENI. This CDR3 is 14 amino acids long. The CDR3 is CASSPSLAKNIQYF. CDR3 DNA sequence: TGTGCCAGCTCACCATCTTTAGCCAAAAACATTCAGTACTTC.